This TCR beta chain emerged from a study of patients and donors after allogeneic stem cell transplantation. TCRdb independently ran MiXCR on the RT-PCR reads; one entry per CDR3 protein. Of roughly 960,000 distinct CDR3 sequences listed, about a sixth were seen once; the top ten hold about 6%. This CDR3 is 16 amino acids long. Germline V gene lookup returns CDR1 SEHNR and CDR2 FQNEAQ (reference sequence). V was clipped by 5 bases and J by 2 bases, with 15 bases between them. Sequenced sample: blood, either unsorted or a sorted T cell fraction (not recorded which). The V gene is TRBV7-9, the J gene TRBJ1-4, with a possible D match to TRBD1 (5 bases). The sequence came from a human donor who was either an allogeneic HSCT recipient or a stem cell or donor lymphocyte infusion donor (not recorded which). It is not recorded whose cells these are; they may come from a transplant donor. The CDR3 region is CASSNPQGVTNEKLFF. The CDR3 DNA reads as TGTGCCAGCAGCAACCCCCAGGGTGTGACTAATGAAAAACTGTTTTTT.